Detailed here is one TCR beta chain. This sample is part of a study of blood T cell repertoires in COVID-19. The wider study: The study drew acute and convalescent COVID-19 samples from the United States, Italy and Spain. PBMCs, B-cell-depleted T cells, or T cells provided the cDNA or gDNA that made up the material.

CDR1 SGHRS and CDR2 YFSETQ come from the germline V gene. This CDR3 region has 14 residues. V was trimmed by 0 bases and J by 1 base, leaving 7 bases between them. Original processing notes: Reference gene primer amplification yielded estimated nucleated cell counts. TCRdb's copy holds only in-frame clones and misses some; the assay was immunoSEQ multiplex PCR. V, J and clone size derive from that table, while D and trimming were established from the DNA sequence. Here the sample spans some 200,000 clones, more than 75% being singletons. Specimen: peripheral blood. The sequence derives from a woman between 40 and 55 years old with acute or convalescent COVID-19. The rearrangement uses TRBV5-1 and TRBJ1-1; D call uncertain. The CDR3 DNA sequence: TGCGCCAGCAGCTTGGCCGCGGGGAACACTGAAGCTTTCTTT. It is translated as CASSLAAGNTEAFF.